This T cell receptor beta chain was sequenced for a study of blood T cell repertoires in COVID-19. Germline-derived CDR1 and CDR2 are SGHRS and YFSETQ. V lost 7 bases to trimming and J lost 1 base, with 8 bases between them. The CDR3 spans 12 residues. Profiled with immunoSEQ multiplex PCR; TCRdb holds only in-frame clones, not every one. This table holds around 140,000 clones, about nine tenths found once. The V call is TRBV5-1, the J call TRBJ1-2; D remains unclear. The clonotype comes from a woman aged 35 to 49 who had been exposed to COVID-19. The source material was PBMCs or T cells enriched from blood (not recorded which). CDR3 in amino acids: CASGGVNYGYTF. CDR3 DNA sequence: TGCGCCAGCGGAGGAGTTAACTATGGCTACACCTTC.